This TCR beta chain stems from a study of CD8 T cells in ankylosing spondylitis. CDR1 SGDLS and CDR2 YYNGEE come from the germline V gene. The CDR3 has 13 residues. This clonotype has just one count. At one of its ends the junction is not consistent with the germline gene, which may arise from a read error. TCRdb reanalysed the 5' RACE reads using MiXCR and keeps one entry per CDR3 protein. The repertoire includes about 360,000 distinct CDR3 sequences, about 14% of them detected once, and around 1% sits in the top ten. This clonotype was sampled from a male donor with ankylosing spondylitis or in good health (not recorded which). The chain combines TRBV9 with TRBJ1-2; D unresolved. Sequenced sample: blood, either unsorted or a sorted T cell fraction (not recorded which). The CDR3 loop reads CASSPRPNSGYTF. DNA of the CDR3: TGTGCCAGCAGCCCGCGACCAAACTCTGGCTACACCTTC.